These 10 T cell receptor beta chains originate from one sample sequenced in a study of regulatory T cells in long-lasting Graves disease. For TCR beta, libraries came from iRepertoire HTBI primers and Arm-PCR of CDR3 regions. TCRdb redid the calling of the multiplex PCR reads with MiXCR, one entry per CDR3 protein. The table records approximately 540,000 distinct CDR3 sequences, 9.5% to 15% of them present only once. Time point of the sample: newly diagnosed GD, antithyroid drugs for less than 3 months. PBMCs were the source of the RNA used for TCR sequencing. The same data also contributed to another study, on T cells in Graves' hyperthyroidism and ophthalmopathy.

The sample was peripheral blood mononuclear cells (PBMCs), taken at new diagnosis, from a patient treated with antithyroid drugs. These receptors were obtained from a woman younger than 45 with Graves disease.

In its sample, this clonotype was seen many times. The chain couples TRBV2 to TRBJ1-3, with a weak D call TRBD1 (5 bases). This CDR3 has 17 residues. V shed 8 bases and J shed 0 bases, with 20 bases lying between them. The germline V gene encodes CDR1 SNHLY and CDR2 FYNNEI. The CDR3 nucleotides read TGTGCCAGCGTACTAACAGGCGCAACGACCTCTGGAAACACCATATATTTT. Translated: CASVLTGATTSGNTIYF.

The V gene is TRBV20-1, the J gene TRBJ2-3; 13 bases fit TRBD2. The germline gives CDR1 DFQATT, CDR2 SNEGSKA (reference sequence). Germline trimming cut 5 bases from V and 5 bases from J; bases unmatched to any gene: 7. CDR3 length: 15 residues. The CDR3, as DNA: TGCAGTGCTCAAGGACTAGCGGGAGCCGGAGATACGCAGTATTTT. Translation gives CSAQGLAGAGDTQYF.

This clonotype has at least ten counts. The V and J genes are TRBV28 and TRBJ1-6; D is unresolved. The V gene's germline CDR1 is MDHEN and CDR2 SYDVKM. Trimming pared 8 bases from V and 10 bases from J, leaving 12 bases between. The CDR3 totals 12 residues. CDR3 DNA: TGTGCCAGCGGAGCCGGGGAATCACCCCTCCACTTT. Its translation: CASGAGESPLHF.

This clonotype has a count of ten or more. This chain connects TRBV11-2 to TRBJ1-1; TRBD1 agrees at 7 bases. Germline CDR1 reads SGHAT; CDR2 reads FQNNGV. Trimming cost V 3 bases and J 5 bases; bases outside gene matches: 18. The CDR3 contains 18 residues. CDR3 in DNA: TGTGCCAGCAGCTTCCGGATCCGGGGAGGGGGCCGAGGGACTGAAGCTTTCTTT. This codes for CASSFRIRGGGRGTEAFF.

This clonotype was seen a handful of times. The CDR3 loop reads CASSHLRGGAGNTIYF. The CDR3 bases are TGTGCCAGCAGTCACCTTCGAGGGGGGGCCGGAAACACCATATATTTT. The V gene is TRBV6-2 or TRBV6-3, the J gene TRBJ1-3, with D possibly being TRBD1 (6 bases). The CDR3 is 16 residues long. Germline CDR1 MNHEY, CDR2 SVGEGT. Trimming removed 5 bases from V and 4 bases from J, with 18 bases in between.

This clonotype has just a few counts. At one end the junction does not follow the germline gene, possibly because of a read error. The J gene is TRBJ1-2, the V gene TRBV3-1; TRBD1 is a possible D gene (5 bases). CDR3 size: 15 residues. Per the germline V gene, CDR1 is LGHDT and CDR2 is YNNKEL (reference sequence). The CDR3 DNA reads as TGTGCCAGCAGCCCGGAACAAAGGGACCTGAGTGGCCACACCTTC. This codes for CASSPEQRDLSGHTF. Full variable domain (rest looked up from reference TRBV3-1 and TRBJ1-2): DTAVSQTPKYLVTQMGNDKSIKCEQNLGHDTMYWYKQDSKKFLKIMFSYNNKELIINETVPNRFSPKSPDKAHLNLHINSLELGDSAVYFCASSPEQRDLSGHTFGSGTRLTVV.

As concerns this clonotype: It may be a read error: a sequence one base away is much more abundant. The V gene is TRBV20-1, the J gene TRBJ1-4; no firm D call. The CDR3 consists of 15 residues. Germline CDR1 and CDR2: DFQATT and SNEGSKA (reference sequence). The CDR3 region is CSARVDGATNEKPFF. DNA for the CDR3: TGCAGTGCTAGAGTTGACGGTGCAACTAATGAAAAACCGTTTTTT.

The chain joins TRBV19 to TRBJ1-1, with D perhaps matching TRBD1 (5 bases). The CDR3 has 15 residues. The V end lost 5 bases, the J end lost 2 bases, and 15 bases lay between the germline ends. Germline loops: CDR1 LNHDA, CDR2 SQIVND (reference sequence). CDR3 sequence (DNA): TGTGCCAGTAGTCCAGACAGTGCCCTTAACACTGAAGCTTTCTTT. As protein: CASSPDSALNTEAFF.

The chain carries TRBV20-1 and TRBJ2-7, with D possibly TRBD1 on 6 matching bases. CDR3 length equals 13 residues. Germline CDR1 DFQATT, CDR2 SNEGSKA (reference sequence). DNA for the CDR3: TGCAGCGCCCCAGGGGAAAGCGCTTACGAGCAGTACTTC. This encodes CSAPGESAYEQYF.

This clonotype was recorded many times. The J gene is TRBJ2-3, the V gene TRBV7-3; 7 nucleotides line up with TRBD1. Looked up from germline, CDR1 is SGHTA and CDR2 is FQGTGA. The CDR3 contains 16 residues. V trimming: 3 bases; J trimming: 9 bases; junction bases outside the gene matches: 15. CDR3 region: CASSFLGNRGTSTQYF. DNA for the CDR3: TGTGCCAGCAGCTTCCTGGGCAACAGGGGAACGTCAACGCAGTATTTT.